This paragraph covers one T cell receptor beta chain sequence. Original processing notes: Reference gene primer amplification gave nucleated cell count estimates. Measured with immunoSEQ multiplex PCR; TCRdb has only the in-frame clones, and not every one. The V and J calls and clone size are taken from that table; D and trimming were inferred from the DNA. The table lists roughly 260,000 clones, roughly 87% of them singletons. The data were obtained in a study of blood T cell repertoires in COVID-19. Overall study context: Specimens from acute and convalescent COVID-19 originated in the United States, Italy and Spain.

Adults between roughly 18 and 89 years of age took part from more than 20 US areas. There are 14 residues in the CDR3. The germline gives CDR1 WNHNN, CDR2 SYGVQD (reference sequence). Trimming pared 4 bases from V and 5 bases from J, leaving 11 bases between. This TCR was recovered from a woman aged 30 to 39 with acute COVID-19. Sequences were obtained from PBMCs or T cells enriched from blood (not recorded which). The J gene is TRBJ2-2, the V gene TRBV10-1, with D perhaps matching TRBD1 (6 bases). Here the CDR3 reads CASSAGDGTGELFF. As DNA, the CDR3 is TGCGCCAGCAGTGCAGGGGACGGTACCGGGGAGCTGTTTTTT.